This T cell receptor (beta chain) originates from a study of blood T cell repertoires in COVID-19. About the research overall: From T cells, B-cell-depleted T cells, or PBMCs came the material, which was cDNA or gDNA.

V was trimmed by 4 bases and J by 2 bases, leaving 15 bases between them. The germline gives CDR1 SEHNR, CDR2 FQNEAQ (reference sequence). The CDR3 spans 16 residues. The assay was immunoSEQ multiplex PCR, and TCRdb's table has in-frame clones only and misses some. The repertoire holds 240,000 or so clones, with more than 80% as singletons. The V gene is TRBV7-9, the J gene TRBJ2-4, with D possibly being TRBD1 (5 bases). Sequenced input: peripheral blood. This sequence was found in a woman over 75 with COVID-19, enrolled during active disease. The CDR3 sequence is CASSSGQTDSKNIQYF. DNA of the CDR3: TGTGCCAGCAGCTCCGGACAAACCGATTCCAAAAACATTCAGTACTTC.